One and the same sample provided the 2 T cell receptor beta chains below, sequenced in a study of response to subunit inactivated influenza vaccine. Via MiXCR, TCRdb re-called the RT-PCR reads, giving one row per CDR3 protein. The sample has 400,000 to 650,000 distinct CDR3 sequences, approximately 7.8% seen once. Sample: PBMCs from blood, taken less than 30 months after vaccination. The receptors here all came from a man aged 45 to 70 who received an inactivated influenza vaccine.

This clonotype was detected a few times. The chain is built from TRBV5-1 and TRBJ2-1, with 7 bases lining up with TRBD1. The J segment lost 8 bases and the V segment lost 0 bases, leaving 8 bases of the junction unmatched. Germline V lookup: CDR1 SGHRS, CDR2 YFSETQ. This CDR3 contains 15 residues. The CDR3 DNA follows: TGCGCCAGCAGCTTGGAGCGACAGGGCCGGGATGAGCAGTTCTTC. Amino acid sequence: CASSLERQGRDEQFF.

The chain combines TRBV20-1 with TRBJ2-7; D is ambiguous. V was cut by 1 base and J by 4 bases, with 5 bases left in between. Germline V gene data show CDR1 as DFQATT and CDR2 as SNEGSKA (reference sequence). The CDR3 runs 11 residues. CDR3 sequence: CSARGRYEQYF. CDR3 coding DNA: TGCAGTGCTAGAGGCCGTTACGAGCAGTACTTC.